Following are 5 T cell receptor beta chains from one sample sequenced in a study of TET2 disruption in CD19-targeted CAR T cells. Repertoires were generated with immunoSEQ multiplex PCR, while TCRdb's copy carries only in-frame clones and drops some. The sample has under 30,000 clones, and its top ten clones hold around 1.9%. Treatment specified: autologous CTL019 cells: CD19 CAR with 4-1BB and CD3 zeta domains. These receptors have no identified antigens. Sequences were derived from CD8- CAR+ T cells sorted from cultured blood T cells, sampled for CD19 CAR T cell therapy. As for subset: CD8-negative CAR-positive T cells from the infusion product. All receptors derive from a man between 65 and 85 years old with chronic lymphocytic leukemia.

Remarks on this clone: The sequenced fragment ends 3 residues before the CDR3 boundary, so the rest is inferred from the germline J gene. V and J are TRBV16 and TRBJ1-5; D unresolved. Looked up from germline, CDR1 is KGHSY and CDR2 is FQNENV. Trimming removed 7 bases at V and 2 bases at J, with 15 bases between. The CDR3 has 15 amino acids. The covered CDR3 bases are TGTGCCAGCAACACAGTCCCGGTCGGCAATCAGCCC. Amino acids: CASNTVPVGNQP. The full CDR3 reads CASNTVPVGNQPQHF.

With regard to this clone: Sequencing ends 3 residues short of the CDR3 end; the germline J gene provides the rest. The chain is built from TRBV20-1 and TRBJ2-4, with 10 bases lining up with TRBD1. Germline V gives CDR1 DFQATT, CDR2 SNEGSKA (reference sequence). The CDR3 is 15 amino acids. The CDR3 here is CSAKPRQGAHQPQYF. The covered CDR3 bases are TGCAGTGCTAAACCGAGACAGGGGGCTCATCAGCCT.

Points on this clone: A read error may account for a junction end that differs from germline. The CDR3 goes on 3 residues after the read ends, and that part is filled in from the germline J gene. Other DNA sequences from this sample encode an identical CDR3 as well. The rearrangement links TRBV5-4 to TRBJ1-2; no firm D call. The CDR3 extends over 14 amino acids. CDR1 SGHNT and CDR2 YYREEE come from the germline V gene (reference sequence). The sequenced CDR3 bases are TGTGCCAGCAGCTTGGTCGGCAGCGACTATGGT. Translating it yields CASSLVGSDYG. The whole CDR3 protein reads CASSLVGSDYGYTF.

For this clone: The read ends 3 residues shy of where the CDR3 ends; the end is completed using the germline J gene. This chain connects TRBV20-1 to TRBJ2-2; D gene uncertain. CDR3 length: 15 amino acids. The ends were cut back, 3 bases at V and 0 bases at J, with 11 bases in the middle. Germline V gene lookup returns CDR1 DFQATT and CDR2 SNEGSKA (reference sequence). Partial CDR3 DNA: TGCAGTGCTAGCTCCAGGCTCGCGAACACCGGGGAG. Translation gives CSASSRLANTGE. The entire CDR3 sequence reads CSASSRLANTGELFF.

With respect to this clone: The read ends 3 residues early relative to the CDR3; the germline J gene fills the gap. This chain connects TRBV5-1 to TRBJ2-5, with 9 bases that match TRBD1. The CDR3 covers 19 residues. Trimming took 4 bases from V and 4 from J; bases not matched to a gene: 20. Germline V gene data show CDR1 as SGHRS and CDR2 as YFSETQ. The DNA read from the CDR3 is TGCGCCAGCAGCGTCTCACAGGGGGCGGGAATTCCATCGTCAGAGACC. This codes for CASSVSQGAGIPSSET. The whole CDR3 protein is CASSVSQGAGIPSSETQYF.